The 20 T cell receptor beta chains presented below share a single source sample, sequenced in a study of cytomegalovirus exposure and HLA in healthy donors. Primers for the PCR totalled 60 Vbeta and 13 Jbeta. Data came from immunoSEQ multiplex PCR; TCRdb stores just in-frame clones and leaves some out. The sample table sets out about 110,000 clones. Source material: PBMCs. These TCRs come from a man between 45 and 60 years old in good health and CMV-seronegative.

V gene TRBV4-3 combines with J gene TRBJ1-5, with D perhaps matching TRBD1 (5 bases). The ends were cut back, 0 bases at V and 9 bases at J, with 15 bases in the middle. The CDR3 runs to 15 residues. CDR1 and CDR2 (germline): LGHNA, YSLEER. The CDR3 nucleotides read TGCGCCAGCAGCCAAGATCACCAGGGTCCAATGCCCCAGCATTTT. It specifies CASSQDHQGPMPQHF.

This chain uses TRBV4-2 with TRBJ1-1, with D possibly being TRBD1 (6 bases). Germline V gene sequence: CDR1 LGHNA, CDR2 YNFKEQ. V was shortened by 1 base and J by 2 bases, with 8 bases between the two germline ends. The length of the CDR3 is 14 residues. CDR3 protein: CASSQGDTNTEAFF. The CDR3 region has the DNA TGTGCCAGCAGCCAAGGGGACACAAACACTGAAGCTTTCTTT.

The chain couples TRBV27 to TRBJ2-5; 9 nucleotides line up with TRBD1. The CDR3 is 14 residues long. J was trimmed by 4 bases and V by 3 bases; bases with no gene match: 3. Germline CDR1 reads MNHEY; CDR2 reads SMNVEV (reference sequence). CDR3 loop: CASSFTGGRETQYF. The CDR3 nucleotides are TGTGCCAGCAGTTTTACAGGGGGCCGAGAGACCCAGTACTTC.

V is TRBV4-3 and J is TRBJ2-7; 10 bases are shared with TRBD1. The germline V gene has CDR1 LGHNA and CDR2 YSLEER. V gave up 4 bases and J gave up 1 base; unmatched junction bases: 1. This CDR3 comprises 14 residues. The CDR3 DNA sequence: TGCGCCAGCAGCCGGGACAGGGGATCCTACGAGCAGTACTTC. The encoded protein is CASSRDRGSYEQYF.

CDR3 loop: CASSLGGVDEQFF. The DNA for the CDR3 is TGTGCCAGCAGCTTAGGAGGTGTGGATGAGCAGTTCTTC. The chain employs TRBV7-9 and TRBJ2-1; D is undetermined. Germline loops: CDR1 SEHNR, CDR2 FQNEAQ (reference sequence). This CDR3 contains 13 residues. Trimming took off 1 base at V and 8 bases at J, with 9 bases between the two ends.

The chain joins TRBV20-1 to TRBJ1-2; weak D call: TRBD1 (6 bases). The CDR3 runs to 10 residues. Trimming cost V 6 bases and J 6 bases, with 8 bases left between them. Germline CDR1 reads DFQATT; CDR2 reads SNEGSKA (reference sequence). This CDR3 reads CSAKGDGYTF. The CDR3 nucleotides read TGCAGTGCCAAGGGGGATGGCTACACCTTC.

The chain links TRBV6-5 to TRBJ1-4; possibly TRBD1 for D (6 bases). Germline assignment: CDR1 MNHEY and CDR2 SVGAGI. The CDR3 length is 14 residues. With 8 bases removed from V and 6 bases from J, the gap between germline ends came to 16 bases. The CDR3 loop is CASSLDRRYEKLFF. The CDR3 bases are TGTGCCAGCTCCCTGGACAGAAGATATGAAAAACTGTTTTTT.

V and J are TRBV19 and TRBJ2-7; TRBD1 aligns across 8 bases. CDR3 length: 13 residues. The V gene's germline CDR1 is LNHDA and CDR2 SQIVND (reference sequence). V shed 6 bases and J 5 bases; nucleotides not matched to a gene: 6. The chain's CDR3 is CASSGSGGDEQYF. The DNA of the CDR3 is TGTGCCAGTAGCGGGTCAGGGGGCGACGAGCAGTACTTC.

J is TRBJ1-5 and V is TRBV5-1, with TRBD1 identical over 7 bases. The CDR3 length is 14 residues. The trim removed 3 bases at V and 7 bases at J, leaving 7 bases unmatched. CDR1 and CDR2 from the germline V gene are SGHRS and YFSETQ. The CDR3 DNA reads as TGCGCCAGCAGCTCAGGACAGGTTGGCCAGCCCCAGCATTTT. Residues: CASSSGQVGQPQHF. The complete variable domain, with remaining parts taken from reference TRBV5-1 and TRBJ1-5, reads KAGVTQTPRYLIKTRGQQVTLSCSPISGHRSVSWYQQTPGQGLQFLFEYFSETQRNKGNFPGRFSGRQFSNSRSEMNVSTLELGDSALYLCASSSGQVGQPQHFGDGTRLSIL.

A remark on this clone: The same CDR3 arises from other DNA sequences in this sample as well. V is TRBV11-3 and J is TRBJ1-1; maybe TRBD1 (5 bases). Trimming left V 5 bases short and J 1 base short, with 11 bases between. CDR3 length equals 14 residues. In germline, CDR1 is SGHNT, CDR2 YENEEA. This chain's CDR3 is CASSPGGRNTEAFF. CDR3 nucleotides: TGTGCCAGCAGCCCGGGGGGGAGGAACACTGAAGCTTTCTTT.

The chain employs TRBV12-5 and TRBJ2-5, with no clear D. The CDR3 covers 13 residues. Germline values: CDR1 LGHNT, CDR2 FRNRAP. V was cut by 2 bases and J by 0 bases, with 4 bases left in between. The CDR3 protein is CASGLYYQETQYF. The CDR3 nucleotides read TGTGCTAGTGGTTTGTACTACCAAGAGACCCAGTACTTC.

The chain employs TRBV19 and TRBJ1-2; 9 nucleotides align to TRBD1. This CDR3 is 15 amino acids long. The V segment lost 3 bases and the J segment 2 bases; nucleotides outside the gene matches: 4. Germline loops: CDR1 LNHDA, CDR2 SQIVND (reference sequence). CDR3 sequence (DNA): TGTGCCAGTAGTATCCGGACAGGGGCCAACTATGGCTACACCTTC. It translates to CASSIRTGANYGYTF.

V is TRBV29-1 and J is TRBJ2-2; 7 bases match TRBD1. Germline V gene data show CDR1 as SQVTM and CDR2 as ANQGSEA. The CDR3 loop spans 14 amino acids. V dropped 6 bases and J dropped 5; count of bases not matched to a gene: 9. CDR3 sequence: CSVLYRGGTGELFF. In DNA form, the CDR3 reads TGCAGCGTACTGTACAGGGGTGGAACCGGGGAGCTGTTTTTT.

The chain is built from TRBV10-3 and TRBJ2-7; 14 nucleotides agree with TRBD2. The CDR3 has 14 residues. Germline V lookup: CDR1 ENHRY, CDR2 SYGVKD. The ends lost 10 bases at V and 7 bases at J; junction bases unmatched: 9. The CDR3 spells CATGTSGSQGEQYF. The CDR3 DNA follows: TGTGCCACCGGGACTAGCGGGAGTCAGGGGGAGCAGTACTTC.

The V gene is TRBV19, the J gene TRBJ1-1, with 11 bases that match TRBD1. The germline CDR1 and CDR2 sequences are LNHDA and SQIVND (reference sequence). The ends lost 7 bases at V and 4 bases at J; junction bases unmatched: 11. This CDR3 region has 16 residues. The CDR3 protein is CASKDRGPIPTTEAFF. CDR3 DNA sequence: TGTGCCAGTAAGGACAGGGGGCCAATCCCCACCACTGAAGCTTTCTTT.

The J gene is TRBJ1-5, the V gene TRBV2, with a weak D call TRBD1 (5 bases). The V end lost 4 bases, the J end lost 1 base, and 5 bases lay between the germline ends. The germline gives CDR1 SNHLY, CDR2 FYNNEI. The length of the CDR3 is 13 residues. The CDR3 sequence: CASSGQSNQPQHF. CDR3 sequence (DNA): TGTGCCAGCAGTGGACAGAGCAATCAGCCCCAGCATTTT.

The chain is built from TRBV7-2 and TRBJ2-5; TRBD1 agrees at 7 bases. The CDR3 has 16 residues. V shed 4 bases and J 0 bases; nucleotides not matched to a gene: 8. Germline loops: CDR1 SGHTA, CDR2 FQGNSA. This CDR3 reads CASSSGGQQYQETQYF. The CDR3 DNA is TGTGCCAGCAGCTCAGGGGGACAGCAGTACCAAGAGACCCAGTACTTC. The variable domain in full, with the rest retrieved from reference TRBV7-2 and TRBJ2-5, is GAGVSQSPSNKVTEKGKDVELRCDPISGHTALYWYRQSLGQGLEFLIYFQGNSAPDKSGLPSDRFSAERTGGSVSTLTIQRTQQEDSAVYLCASSSGGQQYQETQYFGPGTRLLVL.

V and J are TRBV5-6 and TRBJ2-7; unclear D gene. CDR1 and CDR2 (germline): SGHDT, YYEEEE. With 3 bases removed from V and 5 bases from J, the gap between germline ends came to 15 bases. This CDR3 is built from 14 residues. CDR3 in DNA: TGTGCCAGCAGCTCCTCATACTCGGTGGACGAGCAGTACTTC. This codes for CASSSSYSVDEQYF. The whole variable domain, filled in from reference TRBV5-6 and TRBJ2-7, reads DAGVTQSPTHLIKTRGQQVTLRCSPKSGHDTVSWYQQALGQGPQFIFQYYEEEERQRGNFPDRFSGHQFPNYSSELNVNALLLGDSALYLCASSSSYSVDEQYFGPGTRLTVT.

The chain has TRBV11-2 and TRBJ2-7; 9 positions agree with TRBD2. V shed 5 bases, J shed 6 bases, and the junction held 8 bases outside the gene matches. Germline CDR1 and CDR2: SGHAT and FQNNGV. The CDR3 totals 14 residues. The CDR3 DNA reads TGTGCCAGCAGCCTCCACGCGGGGGGGCTCGAGCAGTACTTC. Protein product: CASSLHAGGLEQYF.

J is TRBJ2-2 and V is TRBV4-2, with 8 nucleotides matching TRBD1. Germline values: CDR1 LGHNA, CDR2 YNFKEQ. Trimming took 2 bases from V and 3 from J; bases not matched to a gene: 8. This CDR3 comprises 17 residues. The CDR3 is CASSQYPGQDYTGELFF. The CDR3 coding sequence is TGTGCCAGCAGCCAATATCCGGGACAGGACTACACCGGGGAGCTGTTTTTT.